This TCR beta chain is from a study of blood T cells in healthy people across ages. Overall study results and limits: Across samples, TCR beta diversity tracked strongly with naive T cell percentage. Older age coincided with a roughly linear decline in TCR beta diversity per million T cells.

V was pared by 6 bases and J by 2 bases, with 14 bases between. CDR3 length: 14 residues. Germline V CDR1 and CDR2: MDHEN, SYDVKM. Regarding this clonotype: Its antigen is unknown.

No fewer than 5 micrograms of total RNA were isolated from every sample. It was with a sample-barcoded 5' primer and a J-beta primer mix that a second PCR of roughly 7 to 11 cycles was run. MiXCR, run by TCRdb on the 5' RACE reads, gives a single entry per CDR3 protein. Among some 1,800,000 distinct CDR3 sequences listed, roughly 43% were seen once. The rearrangement joins TRBV28 to TRBJ2-7, with TRBD2 as a possible D gene (7 bases). The sequenced sample was blood. The sequence came from a human donor in good health. The DNA for the CDR3 is TGTGCCAGCAGACTAGGGGGGGCAACCTACGAGCAGTACTTC. Amino acid sequence: CASRLGGATYEQYF.